These 7 T cell receptor beta chains originate from one sample sequenced in a study of post-analysis software for immune sequencing data. Their recognized antigens are unknown. The authors incorporated unique molecular identifiers into the TCR beta cDNA libraries. A single record per CDR3 protein comes from TCRdb applying MiXCR to the PCR reads. This table has under 900,000 distinct CDR3 sequences, roughly half appearing once. Study-wide results and caveats: Patients used five TRBV segments, including TRBV5-6, TRBV5-1 and TRBV20-1, more often than controls.

Sequenced material: blood. Every receptor here comes from a girl between 10 and 17 years old with multiple sclerosis.

The chain uses TRBV15 and TRBJ2-1; TRBD1 or TRBD2 may be the D gene (5 bases each). The V end lost 5 bases, the J end lost 4 bases, and 18 bases lay between the germline ends. This CDR3 has 16 amino acids. The germline CDR1 and CDR2 sequences are LNHNV and YYDKDF (reference sequence). The CDR3 sequence: CATSPGPGTHYNEQFF. The CDR3 region has the DNA TGTGCCACCAGCCCAGGGCCGGGGACCCATTACAATGAGCAGTTCTTC.

This clonotype has only a few counts. The chain employs TRBV27 and TRBJ2-7; D ambiguous. V lost 8 bases and J 2 bases, leaving 16 bases between the germline ends. Germline V gene data show CDR1 as MNHEY and CDR2 as SMNVEV (reference sequence). The CDR3 totals 14 residues. The CDR3 DNA reads as TGTGCCAGCTCCCCCGGGCTGCTGGCCTACGAGCAGTACTTC. As protein: CASSPGLLAYEQYF.

This clonotype has only one observation. The chain joins TRBV5-1 to TRBJ2-5; D gene uncertain. The ends were cut back, 4 bases at V and 1 base at J, with 11 bases in the middle. Germline values: CDR1 SGHRS, CDR2 YFSETQ. The CDR3 runs 14 residues. This CDR3 reads CASSTYGPQETQYF. The CDR3 coding sequence is TGCGCCAGCAGCACCTACGGGCCCCAAGAGACCCAGTACTTC.

This chain uses TRBV27 with TRBJ2-7, with D tentatively TRBD1 (6 bases). The germline gives CDR1 MNHEY, CDR2 SMNVEV (reference sequence). The CDR3 totals 14 residues. V dropped 4 bases and J dropped 2 bases, with 12 bases sitting between them. CDR3 protein: CASSSRTVPYEQYF. As DNA, the CDR3 is TGTGCCAGCAGTTCCAGGACAGTACCCTACGAGCAGTACTTC.

This chain connects TRBV11-1 to TRBJ2-7; D is uncertain. V was trimmed by 5 bases and J by 4 bases, leaving 21 bases between them. From germline, CDR1 is SGHAT and CDR2 FQDESV (reference sequence). This CDR3 contains 16 residues. For the CDR3, the DNA is TGTGCCAGCAGCGATTCTGTAGGGTGGAGTGGGTACGAGCAGTACTTC. Translated: CASSDSVGWSGYEQYF.

The chain recombines TRBV6-6 with TRBJ2-5; tentative D call: TRBD2 (5 bases). The germline gives CDR1 MNHNY, CDR2 SVGAGI (reference sequence). Trimming stripped 5 bases from V and 5 bases from J, with 18 bases between. CDR3 length: 15 amino acids. The CDR3 nucleotides read TGTGCCAGCAGTATACAACGGGCCTCGGGGGAGACCCAGTACTTC. Its protein product is CASSIQRASGETQYF.

This chain joins TRBV12-3 or TRBV12-4 and TRBJ2-1; D remains ambiguous. V lost 2 bases and J lost 8, with 7 bases in between. This CDR3 is built from 12 residues. Written as DNA, the CDR3 is TGTGCCAGCAGTTTAATCCCTTATGAGCAGTTCTTC. This sequence encodes CASSLIPYEQFF.